Described below is a single T cell receptor (beta chain) sequence and its context. The antigen is unknown. Sequencing was performed with immunoSEQ multiplex PCR; in TCRdb, only in-frame clones are kept and a portion is missing. The sample consists of under 250,000 clones, around nine tenths of them appearing once. These data belong to a study of cytomegalovirus exposure and HLA in healthy donors. Overall study results and limits: Despite most TCR sequences being rare, some public TCRs occurred in many donors.

Germline V gene data show CDR1 as MNHEY and CDR2 as SVGAGI. This CDR3 region has 14 residues. The V gene lost 3 bases and the J gene lost 4 bases, with 12 bases spanning the gap. The genes are TRBV6-5 and TRBJ1-2, with D tentatively TRBD1 (5 bases). This receptor was identified in a woman between 18 and 29 years old in good health and CMV-seropositive. The sequenced material came from PBMCs. In DNA, the CDR3 is TGTGCCAGCAGTTATTGGCAGGGAACCTATGGCTACACCTTC. Its protein product is CASSYWQGTYGYTF.